The following is a T cell receptor beta chain sequence with its context. Antigen: not known. The record originates from a study of shared clonotypes between healthy human individuals. Study summary: Donors consisted of two women and three men between 18 and 49.

Study-level points and caveats: The naive CD4 repertoires of a few donors were compared, and around 4.9% of clonotypes were shared. Naive subsets usually exceeded memory subsets in estimated richness. Having only a few donors restricted how much genetic and exposure-history diversity was captured.

Cells designated naive CD8 were CD45RO-negative and were positively selected for CCR7, with terminally differentiated effector memory CD45RA+ cells excluded. Measured with immunoSEQ multiplex PCR; TCRdb has only the in-frame clones, and not every one. Of about 1,900,000 clones in the sample, less than 95% were seen once. The V gene's germline CDR1 is SGHRS and CDR2 YFSETQ. This CDR3 spans 17 amino acids. V lost 7 bases, J lost 7 bases, and 16 bases stayed unmatched. The sequence derives from a man aged 18 to 30 in good health. V is TRBV5-1 and J is TRBJ1-4; 10 nucleotides align to TRBD1. The material sequenced was naive CD8+ T cells sorted from blood. The CDR3 is CASSSWGQGPSGEKLFF. DNA of the CDR3: TGCGCCAGCTCCTCGTGGGGACAGGGGCCCTCTGGTGAAAAACTGTTTTTT.